The 30 T cell receptor beta chains given below trace back to one sample, sequenced in a study of human T cells and chemical hapten exposure. Time point of the sample: healthy volunteer bleed at 2 weeks. Unseparated into fractions, whole blood served as the source from which total RNA was extracted. TCRdb used MiXCR to reprocess the RACE reads, holding one entry per CDR3 protein. In the table there are about 50,000 distinct CDR3 sequences, 3.5% to 4.5% of which are singletons. The sequenced sample was whole blood. The receptor source for this set is a female donor in good health. Some clones in this sample may be carry-over from other donors' samples.

This clonotype was picked up a small number of times. The chain combines TRBV20-1 with TRBJ2-5, with D possibly matching TRBD2 (6 bases). The V end was cut by 2 bases, the J end by 5 bases, with 15 bases between. Germline V gene sequence: CDR1 DFQATT, CDR2 SNEGSKA (reference sequence). This CDR3 has 14 residues. As DNA, the CDR3 is TGCAGTGCTAGAATTAGCGGTGGGGCGGAGACCCAGTACTTC. It yields the protein CSARISGGAETQYF.

This clonotype was seen at least ten times. The genes are TRBV20-1 and TRBJ2-3, with 7 bases identical to TRBD2. Germline CDR1 is DFQATT and CDR2 is SNEGSKA (reference sequence). The CDR3 is made up of 15 amino acids. After removal of 1 base from V and 1 base from J, the junction contained 5 bases not matched to a gene. CDR3 sequence reads: CSARAAGLGTDTQYF. In nucleotides, the CDR3 is TGCAGTGCTAGAGCAGCGGGATTAGGCACAGATACGCAGTATTTT.

The chain employs TRBV19 and TRBJ2-1; no reliable D call. The germline gives CDR1 LNHDA, CDR2 SQIVND (reference sequence). V was pared by 4 bases and J by 5 bases, with 18 bases between. The CDR3 loop spans 16 amino acids. The CDR3 DNA follows: TGTGCCAGTAGTAATCGATTAGGCCTTCCCGACAATGAGCAGTTCTTC. This codes for CASSNRLGLPDNEQFF.

This clonotype was seen at least ten times. The rearrangement links TRBV7-9 to TRBJ1-5; D is perhaps TRBD1 (6 bases). Germline assignment: CDR1 SEHNR and CDR2 FQNEAQ (reference sequence). V was cut by 10 bases and J by 5 bases, with 12 bases left in between. CDR3 size: 12 residues. CDR3 bases: TGTGCCACAGGACAGTCGGATCAGCCCCAGCATTTT. Translation: CATGQSDQPQHF.

The chain has TRBV20-1 and TRBJ1-5, with TRBD1 as a possible D gene (5 bases). V lost 2 bases and J 3 bases, leaving 11 bases between the germline ends. CDR3 length equals 14 residues. Germline loops: CDR1 DFQATT, CDR2 SNEGSKA (reference sequence). The CDR3 loop is CSARSPDTNQPQHF. The CDR3 DNA reads TGCAGTGCTAGATCCCCGGACACCAATCAGCCCCAGCATTTT.

This clonotype was counted ten times or more. The chain carries TRBV6-2 or TRBV6-3 and TRBJ1-6; TRBD1 aligns across 11 bases. CDR3 length: 15 amino acids. V was clipped by 8 bases and J by 12 bases; unmatched bases: 12. Germline CDR1 MNHEY, CDR2 SVGEGT. CDR3 bases: TGTGCCAGCGCACCGTCCCGGACAGGGGGCGGACCCCTCCACTTT. Encoded protein: CASAPSRTGGGPLHF.

In its sample, this clonotype was seen many times. This rearrangement joins TRBV4-3 to TRBJ1-4; TRBD1 agrees at 9 bases. This CDR3 is built from 15 residues. The V gene end was trimmed by 0 bases and the J gene end by 6 bases; junction bases not matched to a gene: 2. Germline CDR1 is LGHNA and CDR2 is YSLEER. In DNA, the CDR3 is TGCGCCAGCAGCCAAGAACAGGGGGCATATGAAAAACTGTTTTTT. Encoded protein: CASSQEQGAYEKLFF.

This clonotype was seen repeatedly, ten times or more. The chain carries TRBV3-1 and TRBJ2-1, with D perhaps matching TRBD2 (7 bases). The CDR3 is 13 amino acids. V was clipped by 4 bases and J by 15 bases, with 19 bases between them. Germline lookup yields CDR1 LGHDT and CDR2 YNNKEL (reference sequence). CDR3 amino acids: CASSPLASGGLFF. In DNA, the CDR3 is TGTGCCAGCAGCCCTTTAGCGTCGGGGGGCTTGTTCTTC.

This clonotype was seen many times. The CDR3 sequence: CANHGGETGELFF. In DNA, the CDR3 is TGTGCCAACCACGGTGGGGAAACCGGGGAGCTGTTTTTT. The J gene is TRBJ2-2, the V gene TRBV6-1; D is unresolved. CDR3 length equals 13 residues. Trimming left V 10 bases short and J 5 bases short, with 14 bases between. CDR1 is MNHNS and CDR2 is SASEGT in the germline V gene.

This clonotype was seen at least ten times. The chain employs TRBV5-1 and TRBJ2-3, with 7 positions matching TRBD1. This CDR3 has 16 amino acids. Germline CDR1 and CDR2: SGHRS and YFSETQ. The V gene end was trimmed by 4 bases and the J gene end by 0 bases; junction bases not matched to a gene: 8. The CDR3 sequence is CASSPGTAISTDTQYF. Written as DNA, the CDR3 is TGCGCCAGCAGCCCGGGGACAGCCATTAGCACAGATACGCAGTATTTT.

At least ten counts were recorded for this clonotype. This chain uses TRBV12-3 or TRBV12-4 with TRBJ1-4, with D unresolved. The CDR3 contains 13 residues. Trimming took off 0 bases at V and 8 bases at J, with 7 bases between the two ends. CDR3 nucleotides: TGTGCCAGCAGTTTAGCGGAGGGAGAAAAACTGTTTTTT. Protein product: CASSLAEGEKLFF.

This clonotype was detected ten times or more. The chain couples TRBV6-6 to TRBJ2-7; 8 bases match TRBD1. Germline CDR1 is MNHNY and CDR2 is SVGAGI (reference sequence). V trimming: 2 bases; J trimming: 5 bases; junction bases outside the gene matches: 5. The CDR3 has 14 amino acids. CDR3 bases: TGTGCCAGCAGTTACCGGACAGGGTCCCACGAGCAGTACTTC. It encodes CASSYRTGSHEQYF.

This clonotype was counted ten times or more. The V call is TRBV6-6, the J call TRBJ2-3; D may be TRBD1 or TRBD2 (5 bases each). CDR1 MNHNY and CDR2 SVGAGI come from the germline V gene (reference sequence). The V end was cut by 5 bases, the J end by 4 bases, with 16 bases between. The CDR3 is 15 amino acids. CDR3 in DNA: TGTGCCAGCAGTGGAGCGGCGAGGGGCCCAGATACGCAGTATTTT. Translated, it gives CASSGAARGPDTQYF.

In this sample, this clonotype turned up many times. This rearrangement joins TRBV9 to TRBJ2-3, with D unclear. CDR3 length equals 14 residues. The germline V gene has CDR1 SGDLS and CDR2 YYNGEE. Deletions cut 0 bases from V and 0 bases from J, with 5 bases between. DNA of the CDR3: TGTGCCAGCAGCGTAGGCGGAAGCACAGATACGCAGTATTTT. It encodes CASSVGGSTDTQYF.

Only a few counts were recorded for this clonotype. The chain employs TRBV7-9 and TRBJ1-6; D remains unclear. V was shortened by 5 bases and J by 6 bases, with 5 bases between the two germline ends. The CDR3 extends over 12 amino acids. Germline CDR1 is SEHNR and CDR2 is FQNEAQ (reference sequence). In DNA form, the CDR3 reads TGTGCCAGCAGCCCCGGTAATTCACCCCTCCACTTT. Its translation: CASSPGNSPLHF.

Ten or more counts support this clonotype. The V and J genes are TRBV9 and TRBJ1-3, with D possibly matching TRBD1 (6 bases). Trimming pared 3 bases from V and 1 base from J, leaving 23 bases between. The CDR3 is made up of 19 amino acids. Germline V gives CDR1 SGDLS, CDR2 YYNGEE. The CDR3 is CASSADPGEVRDSGNTIYF. The CDR3 DNA reads TGTGCCAGCAGCGCAGACCCAGGGGAAGTAAGGGATTCTGGAAACACCATATATTTT.

This clonotype was seen many times. The chain employs TRBV5-1 and TRBJ2-5; the match to TRBD2 covers 12 bases. Germline lookup yields CDR1 SGHRS and CDR2 YFSETQ. Losses at the gene ends were 3 bases for V and 2 bases for J; bases not matched to a gene: 2. The CDR3 length is 15 residues. This CDR3 reads CASSSGTSGQETQYF. DNA for the CDR3: TGCGCCAGCAGCTCTGGGACTAGCGGGCAAGAGACCCAGTACTTC.

This clonotype was counted a few times. The chain combines TRBV7-6 with TRBJ1-4; 8 nucleotides align to TRBD1. The J segment lost 4 bases and the V segment lost 5 bases, leaving 3 bases of the junction unmatched. The germline V gene encodes CDR1 SGHVS and CDR2 FNYEAQ. CDR3 length: 14 residues. The CDR3 protein is CASSPTGVNEKLFF. The CDR3 DNA reads as TGTGCCAGCAGCCCGACAGGGGTTAATGAAAAACTGTTTTTT.

This clonotype was counted at least ten times. The rearrangement uses TRBV6-5 and TRBJ1-4; perhaps TRBD1 as D (5 bases). The CDR3 extends over 15 amino acids. Germline V gene data show CDR1 as MNHEY and CDR2 as SVGAGI. Trimming took off 6 bases at V and 0 bases at J, with 11 bases between the two ends. The chain's CDR3 is CASSRGHPTNEKLFF. CDR3 coding DNA: TGTGCCAGCAGCCGAGGACACCCAACTAATGAAAAACTGTTTTTT.

The rearrangement joins TRBV3-1 to TRBJ1-2; D might be TRBD1 (5 bases). The V gene lost 6 bases and the J gene lost 2 bases, with 7 bases spanning the gap. Germline loops: CDR1 LGHDT, CDR2 YNNKEL (reference sequence). This CDR3 comprises 12 residues. Written as DNA, the CDR3 is TGTGCCAGCAGGGGGCGAAACTATGGCTACACCTTC. The encoded protein is CASRGRNYGYTF.

This clonotype occurred many times. V usage is TRBV12-3 or TRBV12-4 and J usage is TRBJ1-1, with D hard to call. The CDR3 totals 12 residues. Trimming pared 6 bases from V and 9 bases from J, leaving 14 bases between. CDR3 DNA sequence: TGTGCCAGCAGGGGCGTGGGAGAGAAAGCTTTCTTT. Protein: CASRGVGEKAFF.

This clonotype was seen at least ten times. This rearrangement joins TRBV20-1 to TRBJ1-1, with 8 bases identical to TRBD1. This CDR3 contains 16 residues. CDR1 DFQATT and CDR2 SNEGSKA come from the germline V gene (reference sequence). V dropped 6 bases and J dropped 4; count of bases not matched to a gene: 16. In nucleotides, the CDR3 is TGCAGTGCCCCTCGGCCAGGGGGCATTCTGGGCACTGAAGCTTTCTTT. It encodes CSAPRPGGILGTEAFF.

Many counts were recorded for this clonotype. The CDR3 DNA reads as TGTGCCAGCAGTTACATGGGACACCATAGCAATCAGCCCCAGCATTTT. Its translation: CASSYMGHHSNQPQHF. This chain links TRBV6-6 with TRBJ1-5; D possibly corresponds to TRBD1 (6 bases). This CDR3 region has 16 residues. From germline, CDR1 is MNHNY and CDR2 SVGAGI (reference sequence). Trimming shortened V by 2 bases and J by 0 bases, and 11 bases separated the two germline ends.

This clonotype has at least ten counts. This chain links TRBV4-3 with TRBJ1-2; D ambiguous. The CDR3 is 16 amino acids. V gave up 0 bases and J gave up 5 bases, with 16 bases separating them. From germline, CDR1 is LGHNA and CDR2 YSLEER. Here the CDR3 DNA reads TGCGCCAGCAGCCAAGAGTACAGACCTAGCGATTATGGCTACACCTTC. Protein: CASSQEYRPSDYGYTF.

This clonotype was recorded at least ten times. This chain links TRBV6-6 with TRBJ2-7; possibly TRBD1 or TRBD2 for D (5 bases each). Germline assignment: CDR1 MNHNY and CDR2 SVGAGI (reference sequence). V was shortened by 2 bases and J by 5 bases, with 7 bases between the two germline ends. The CDR3 runs 12 residues. DNA for the CDR3: TGTGCCAGCAGTTACCGGGACCACGAGCAGTACTTC. Its protein product is CASSYRDHEQYF.

This clonotype was seen many times. The chain employs TRBV20-1 and TRBJ1-6; maybe TRBD1 (5 bases). Germline V gene data show CDR1 as DFQATT and CDR2 as SNEGSKA (reference sequence). This CDR3 is 14 amino acids long. V was trimmed by 5 bases and J by 6 bases, leaving 14 bases between them. The CDR3 coding sequence is TGCAGTGCTCGGGCCGACAGATTTAATTCACCCCTCCACTTT. Protein sequence: CSARADRFNSPLHF.

This clonotype was observed at least ten times. V and J are TRBV5-4 and TRBJ1-2, with D maybe TRBD1 (6 bases). CDR3 size: 14 residues. Trimming removed 0 bases from V and 2 bases from J, with 8 bases in between. From germline, CDR1 is SGHNT and CDR2 YYREEE (reference sequence). CDR3 protein: CASSLEQGNYGYTF. CDR3 sequence (DNA): TGTGCCAGCAGCTTGGAACAGGGAAACTATGGCTACACCTTC.

This clonotype was found many times. The chain combines TRBV7-2 with TRBJ2-4; D is possibly TRBD1 or TRBD2 (5 bases each). V gave up 5 bases and J gave up 6 bases, with 14 bases separating them. Germline CDR1 and CDR2: SGHTA and FQGNSA. There are 14 residues in the CDR3. CDR3 residues: CASSQWDGLNIQYF. For the CDR3, the DNA is TGTGCCAGCAGCCAGTGGGACGGGTTAAACATTCAGTACTTC.

This clonotype was counted ten times or more. V is TRBV6-6 and J is TRBJ1-5; 7 bases agree with TRBD1. This CDR3 region has 14 residues. In germline, CDR1 is MNHNY, CDR2 SVGAGI (reference sequence). Trimming took 6 bases from V and 7 from J; bases not matched to a gene: 9. The CDR3 sequence: CASSRNRGVQPQHF. As DNA, the CDR3 is TGTGCCAGCAGCCGGAACAGGGGCGTCCAGCCCCAGCATTTT.

This clonotype has a count of ten or more. This chain joins TRBV14 and TRBJ2-5, with a weak D call TRBD2 (5 bases). CDR1 SGHDN and CDR2 FVKESK come from the germline V gene. The CDR3 totals 14 residues. Trimming took off 0 bases at V and 5 bases at J, with 10 bases between the two ends. CDR3 sequence reads: CASSQDRRLETQYF. CDR3 in DNA: TGTGCCAGCAGCCAAGATAGGAGGTTGGAGACCCAGTACTTC.